The source of this T cell receptor beta chain is a study of T cell responses to AZD1222 COVID-19 vaccine. The study pooled second doses at about 4 or about 12 weeks. Sequencing was performed with immunoSEQ multiplex PCR; in TCRdb, only in-frame clones are kept and a portion is missing. The sample holds over 80,000 clones; approximately 90% are singletons and the top ten take about 9%. The germline V gene has CDR1 MNHEY and CDR2 SVGAGI. Deletions cut 7 bases from V and 0 bases from J, with 10 bases between. The CDR3 has 14 amino acids. Study observations and caveats: The repertoires were collected only after the peak T cell response.

Worth noting for this clone: What it recognizes is unknown.

The starting material was peripheral blood, obtained 28 days after the second AZD1222 dose. The rearrangement links TRBV6-5 to TRBJ2-1, with D perhaps assigned TRBD1 or TRBD2 (7 bases each). The clonotype comes from an adult who received the AZD1222 COVID-19 vaccine. The CDR3 coding sequence is TGTGCCAGCACCAGGGGGGGCTCCTACAATGAGCAGTTCTTC. The encoded protein is CASTRGGSYNEQFF.